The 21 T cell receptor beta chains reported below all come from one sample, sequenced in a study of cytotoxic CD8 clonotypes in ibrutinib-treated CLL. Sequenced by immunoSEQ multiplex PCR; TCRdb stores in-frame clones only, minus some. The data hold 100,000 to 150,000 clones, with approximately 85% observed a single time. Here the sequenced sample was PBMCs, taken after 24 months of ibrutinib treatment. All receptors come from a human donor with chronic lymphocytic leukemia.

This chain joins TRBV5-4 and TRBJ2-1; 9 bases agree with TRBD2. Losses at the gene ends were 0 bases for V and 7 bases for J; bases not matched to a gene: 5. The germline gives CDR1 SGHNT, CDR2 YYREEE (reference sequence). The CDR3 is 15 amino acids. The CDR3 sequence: CASSLEAGGRNEQFF. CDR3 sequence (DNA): TGTGCCAGCAGCTTGGAAGCGGGAGGTCGAAATGAGCAGTTCTTC.

The CDR3 region is CAISESGYRGPGTEAFF. For the CDR3, the DNA is TGTGCCATCAGTGAGTCGGGTTACAGGGGGCCAGGCACTGAAGCTTTCTTT. The V gene is TRBV10-3, the J gene TRBJ1-1; 9 bases agree with TRBD1. J lost 4 bases, V lost 0 bases, and 9 bases had no gene match. This CDR3 spans 17 amino acids. Germline lookup yields CDR1 ENHRY and CDR2 SYGVKD.

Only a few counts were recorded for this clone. The CDR3 nucleotides read TGTGCCAGCAGTTTGAACAGGGGACGCACTGAAGCTTTCTTT. The encoded protein is CASSLNRGRTEAFF. The chain links TRBV28 to TRBJ1-1, with TRBD1 matching 7 bases. This CDR3 comprises 14 residues. CDR1 MDHEN and CDR2 SYDVKM come from the germline V gene. V trimming: 3 bases; J trimming: 4 bases; junction bases outside the gene matches: 5. The variable domain in full, completed from reference TRBV28 and TRBJ1-1, reads DVKVTQSSRYLVKRTGEKVFLECVQDMDHENMFWYRQDPGLGLRLIYFSYDVKMKEKGDIPEGYSVSREKKERFSLILESASTNQTSMYLCASSLNRGRTEAFFGQGTRLTVV.

The DNA for the CDR3 is TGTGCCAGCAGAAAGACAACGAGCTCCTACAATGAGCAGTTCTTC. Its protein product is CASRKTTSSYNEQFF. This sequence joins TRBV2 and TRBJ2-1; D gene uncertain. Germline CDR1 SNHLY, CDR2 FYNNEI. Between the trimmed V and J ends, which lost 6 bases and 0 bases, there was a span of 12 bases. This CDR3 contains 15 residues.

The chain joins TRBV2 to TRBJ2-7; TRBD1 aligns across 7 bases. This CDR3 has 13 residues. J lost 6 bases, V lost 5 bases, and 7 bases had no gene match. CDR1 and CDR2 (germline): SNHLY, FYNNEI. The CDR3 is CASSNRGLTEQYF. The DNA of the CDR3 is TGTGCCAGCAGTAACAGGGGTCTAACCGAGCAGTACTTC.

CDR3 nucleotide sequence: TGTGCCAGCAGCTTGAGTCCAGCGGGAGGTTCCCTCTACGAGCAGTACTTC. It encodes CASSLSPAGGSLYEQYF. The chain combines TRBV5-4 with TRBJ2-7; TRBD2 matches at 9 bases. Germline lookup yields CDR1 SGHNT and CDR2 YYREEE (reference sequence). With 1 base clipped from V and 3 bases from J, the junction kept 11 bases outside the gene matches. The CDR3 is 17 residues long.

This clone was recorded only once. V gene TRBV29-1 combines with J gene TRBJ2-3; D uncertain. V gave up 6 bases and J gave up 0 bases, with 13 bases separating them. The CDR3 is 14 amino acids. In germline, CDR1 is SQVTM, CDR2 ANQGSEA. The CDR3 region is CSVAPSLSTDTQYF. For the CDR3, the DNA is TGCAGCGTCGCTCCCAGCCTTAGCACAGATACGCAGTATTTT.

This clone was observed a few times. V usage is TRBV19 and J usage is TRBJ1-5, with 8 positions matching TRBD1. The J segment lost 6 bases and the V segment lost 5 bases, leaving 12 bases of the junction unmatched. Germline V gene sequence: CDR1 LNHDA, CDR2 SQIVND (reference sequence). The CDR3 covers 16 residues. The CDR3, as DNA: TGTGCCAGTAGTGCCGGACAGGGAGGGTTCAGTCAGCCCCAGCATTTT. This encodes CASSAGQGGFSQPQHF.

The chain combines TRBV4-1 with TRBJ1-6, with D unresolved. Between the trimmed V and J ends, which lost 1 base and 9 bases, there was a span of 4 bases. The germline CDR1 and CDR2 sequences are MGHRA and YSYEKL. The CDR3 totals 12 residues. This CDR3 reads CASSQGVSPLHF. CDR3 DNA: TGCGCCAGCAGCCAAGGGGTTTCACCCCTCCACTTT.

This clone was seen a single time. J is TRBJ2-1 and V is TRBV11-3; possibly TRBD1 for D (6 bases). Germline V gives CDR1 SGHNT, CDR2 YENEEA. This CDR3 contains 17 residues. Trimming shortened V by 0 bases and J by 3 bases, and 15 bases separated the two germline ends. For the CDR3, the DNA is TGTGCCAGCAGCTTAGAGGGATGGGGGCTAGGCTACAATGAGCAGTTCTTC. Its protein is CASSLEGWGLGYNEQFF.

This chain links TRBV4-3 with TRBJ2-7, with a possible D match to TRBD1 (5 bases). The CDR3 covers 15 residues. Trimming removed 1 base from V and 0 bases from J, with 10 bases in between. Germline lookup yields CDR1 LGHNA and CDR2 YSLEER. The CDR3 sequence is CASSQGGTNSYEQYF. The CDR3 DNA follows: TGCGCCAGCAGCCAAGGGGGCACCAACTCCTACGAGCAGTACTTC.

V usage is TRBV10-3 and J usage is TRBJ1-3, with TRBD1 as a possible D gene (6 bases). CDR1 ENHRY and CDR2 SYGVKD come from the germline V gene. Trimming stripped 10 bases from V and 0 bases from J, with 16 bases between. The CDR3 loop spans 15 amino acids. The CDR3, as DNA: TGTGCCACCGCCCGGGGGGCCCGCTCTGGAAACACCATATATTTT. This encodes CATARGARSGNTIYF.

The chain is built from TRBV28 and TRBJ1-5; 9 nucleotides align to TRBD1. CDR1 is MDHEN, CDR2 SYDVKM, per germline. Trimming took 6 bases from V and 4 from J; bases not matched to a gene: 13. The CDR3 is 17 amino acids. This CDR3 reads CASSSPGGQGSNQPQHF. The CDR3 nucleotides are TGTGCCAGCAGCTCACCGGGGGGACAGGGCTCAAATCAGCCCCAGCATTTT.

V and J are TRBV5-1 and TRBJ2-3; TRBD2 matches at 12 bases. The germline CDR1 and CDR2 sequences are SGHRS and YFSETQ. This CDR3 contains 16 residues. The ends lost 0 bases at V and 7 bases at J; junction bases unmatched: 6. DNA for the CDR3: TGCGCCAGCAGCTTGGGTAGGACTAGCGGGGATAATACGCAGTATTTT. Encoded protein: CASSLGRTSGDNTQYF.

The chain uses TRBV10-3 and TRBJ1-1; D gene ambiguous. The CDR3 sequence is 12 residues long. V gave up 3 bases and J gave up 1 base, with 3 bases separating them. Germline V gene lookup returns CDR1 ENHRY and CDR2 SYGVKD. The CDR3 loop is CAISERNTEAFF. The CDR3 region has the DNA TGTGCCATCAGTGAAAGGAACACTGAAGCTTTCTTT.

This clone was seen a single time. The CDR3 region has the DNA TGTGCCAGCAGTGTGGCAGGGGCACCTAATGAAAAACTGTTTTTT. It specifies CASSVAGAPNEKLFF. The chain employs TRBV2 and TRBJ1-4; weak D call: TRBD1 (6 bases). CDR1 and CDR2 (germline): SNHLY, FYNNEI. The CDR3 spans 15 residues. V dropped 4 bases and J dropped 3 bases, with 12 bases sitting between them.

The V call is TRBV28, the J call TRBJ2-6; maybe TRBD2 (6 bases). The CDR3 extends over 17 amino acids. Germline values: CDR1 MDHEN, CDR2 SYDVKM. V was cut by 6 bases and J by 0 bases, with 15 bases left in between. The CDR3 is CASRRDASPSGANVLTF. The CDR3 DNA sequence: TGTGCCAGCAGGCGGGACGCATCCCCCTCTGGGGCCAACGTCCTGACTTTC.

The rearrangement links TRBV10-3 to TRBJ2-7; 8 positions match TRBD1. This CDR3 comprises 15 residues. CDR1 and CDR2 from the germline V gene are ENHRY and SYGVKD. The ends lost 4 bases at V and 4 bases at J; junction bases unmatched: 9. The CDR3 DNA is TGTGCCATCAGTGGCGCACAGGGGGTTAATTACGAGCAGTACTTC. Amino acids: CAISGAQGVNYEQYF.

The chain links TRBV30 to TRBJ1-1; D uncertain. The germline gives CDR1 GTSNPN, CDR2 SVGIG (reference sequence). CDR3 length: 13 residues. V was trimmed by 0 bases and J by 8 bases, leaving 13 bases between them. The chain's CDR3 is CAWSVRSSGEAFF. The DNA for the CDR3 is TGTGCCTGGAGTGTACGTTCATCGGGGGAAGCTTTCTTT.

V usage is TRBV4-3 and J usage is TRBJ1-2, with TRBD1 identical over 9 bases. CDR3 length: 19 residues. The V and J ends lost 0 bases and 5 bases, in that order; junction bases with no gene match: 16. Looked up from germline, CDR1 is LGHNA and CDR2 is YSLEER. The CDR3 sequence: CASSQDHLVRDRDSYGYTF. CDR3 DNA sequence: TGCGCCAGCAGCCAAGATCACCTGGTCCGGGACAGGGATTCGTATGGCTACACCTTC.

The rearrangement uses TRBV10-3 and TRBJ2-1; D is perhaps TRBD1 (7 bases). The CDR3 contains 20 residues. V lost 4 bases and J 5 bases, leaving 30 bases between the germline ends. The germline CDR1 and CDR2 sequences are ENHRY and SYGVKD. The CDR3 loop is CAISAGGTVATSTGNNEQFF. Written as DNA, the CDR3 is TGTGCCATCAGTGCTGGGGGGACAGTTGCGACGTCGACGGGAAACAATGAGCAGTTCTTC.